The clone carrying this T cell receptor (beta chain) was seen only a few times. V lost 9 bases, J lost 2 bases, and 16 bases stayed unmatched. Germline CDR1 and CDR2: SNHLY and FYNNEI. There are 17 residues in the CDR3. Data came from immunoSEQ multiplex PCR; TCRdb stores just in-frame clones and leaves some out. In the table there are over 250,000 clones, less than 90% of which are singletons. This sample is part of a study of blood T cell repertoires in COVID-19. Sequenced sample: peripheral blood. This chain links TRBV2 with TRBJ2-1, with 7 bases matching TRBD1. The receptor comes from a human donor in a cohort sampled during active COVID-19. CDR3 in amino acids: CASSHGVGQTTYNEQFF. CDR3 DNA sequence: TGTGCCAGTTCTCACGGGGTGGGACAGACCACCTACAATGAGCAGTTCTTC. The full variable domain, its missing parts supplied by reference TRBV2 and TRBJ2-1, is EPEVTQTPSHQVTQMGQEVILRCVPISNHLYFYWYRQILGQKVEFLVSFYNNEISEKSEIFDDQFSVERPDGSNFTLKIRSTKLEDSAMYFCASSHGVGQTTYNEQFFGPGTRLTVL.